The 18 T cell receptor beta chains below all came from one sample that was sequenced in a study of T cells in pancreatic ductal adenocarcinoma. Clones were sequenced by immunoSEQ multiplex PCR, and TCRdb holds only the in-frame ones, with some missing. The sample lists 85,000 to 120,000 clones, nearly 95% seen once, with around 2.9% in the top ten. The selected patients with pancreatic ductal adenocarcinoma had surgery but no neoadjuvant therapy. Specimen: PBMCs. These receptors came from a human donor with pancreatic ductal adenocarcinoma.

The chain uses TRBV14 and TRBJ2-3; 7 positions match TRBD2. Germline CDR1 and CDR2: SGHDN and FVKESK. The CDR3 sequence is 16 residues long. Germline trimming cut 2 bases from V and 1 base from J; bases unmatched to any gene: 6. The CDR3 region has the DNA TGTGCCAGCAGCCAAAGGCCGGGAGGCGGCACAGATACGCAGTATTTT. It yields the protein CASSQRPGGGTDTQYF.

Written as DNA, the CDR3 is TGTGCCAGCAGTGAAGGGTTTGAGGCTTACACCTTC. The encoded protein is CASSEGFEAYTF. The chain links TRBV2 to TRBJ1-2; D remains ambiguous. Per the germline V gene, CDR1 is SNHLY and CDR2 is FYNNEI. Trimming shortened V by 1 base and J by 11 bases, and 11 bases separated the two germline ends. The CDR3 extends over 12 amino acids.

This clone appeared a single time. The V call is TRBV19, the J call TRBJ2-2; TRBD1 matches 11 bases. The trim removed 7 bases at V and 6 bases at J, leaving 4 bases unmatched. Germline V CDR1 and CDR2: LNHDA, SQIVND (reference sequence). The CDR3 has 14 residues. The CDR3 DNA follows: TGTGCCAGTAACCGGGACAGGGGGGCCGGGGAGCTGTTTTTT. It translates to CASNRDRGAGELFF.

This clone has just a few counts. The chain joins TRBV5-1 to TRBJ1-3; a possible D gene is TRBD1 (5 bases). Germline lookup yields CDR1 SGHRS and CDR2 YFSETQ. Trimming left V 6 bases short and J 3 bases short, with 10 bases between. CDR3 length: 13 amino acids. The CDR3 DNA reads TGCGCCAGCAAAGGGGAAGGTGGAAACACCATATATTTT. Its protein product is CASKGEGGNTIYF.

The chain links TRBV6-5 to TRBJ2-7; D remains unclear. Trimming removed 0 bases at V and 3 bases at J, with 12 bases between. CDR3 length equals 15 residues. The germline gives CDR1 MNHEY, CDR2 SVGAGI. The CDR3 reads CASSYSRSGGYEQYF. In DNA, the CDR3 is TGTGCCAGCAGTTACTCCCGGTCTGGTGGCTACGAGCAGTACTTC.

J is TRBJ1-2 and V is TRBV5-4; 11 positions agree with TRBD1. This CDR3 spans 14 amino acids. Germline CDR1 is SGHNT and CDR2 is YYREEE (reference sequence). The junction had 4 bases not matched to a gene; V was cut back by 4 bases and J by 5 bases. As DNA, the CDR3 is TGTGCCAGCAGCGCCGGGACAGGGGGGTATGGCTACACCTTC. Its translation: CASSAGTGGYGYTF.

This clone was picked up one time. The chain carries TRBV7-3 and TRBJ2-7; 7 bases are shared with TRBD2. Unmatched junction bases numbered 15, after V lost 6 bases and J lost 4 bases. The CDR3 has 16 residues. Germline-derived CDR1 and CDR2 are SGHTA and FQGTGA. CDR3 loop: CASSQQLARENYEQYF. The DNA of the CDR3 is TGTGCCAGCAGTCAACAACTAGCGCGGGAGAATTACGAGCAGTACTTC.

The gene calls are TRBV2 and TRBJ2-1, with D perhaps matching TRBD2 (5 bases). V lost 7 bases and J 7 bases, leaving 17 bases between the germline ends. Germline values: CDR1 SNHLY, CDR2 FYNNEI. The CDR3 length is 14 residues. CDR3 residues: CASIPRTANNEQFF. In DNA form, the CDR3 reads TGTGCCAGCATTCCCAGGACTGCTAATAATGAGCAGTTCTTC.

CDR3 in amino acids: CASSHRQGTYEQYF. CDR3 DNA: TGTGCCAGCAGCCACCGACAGGGGACCTACGAGCAGTACTTC. The rearrangement uses TRBV5-4 and TRBJ2-7, with 8 bases lining up with TRBD1. Germline trimming cut 4 bases from V and 2 bases from J; bases unmatched to any gene: 5. Germline V gene data show CDR1 as SGHNT and CDR2 as YYREEE (reference sequence). The CDR3 consists of 14 residues.

The V call is TRBV7-9, the J call TRBJ1-2, with unresolved D. The CDR3 is 14 residues long. Trimming removed 1 base from V and 8 bases from J, with 14 bases in between. The germline V gene encodes CDR1 SEHNR and CDR2 FQNEAQ (reference sequence). The DNA of the CDR3 is TGTGCCAGCAGCTTAGGAGCCGGCGAGGGAGGCTACACCTTC. It codes for CASSLGAGEGGYTF.

The chain carries TRBV7-9 and TRBJ1-4; D might be TRBD1 (6 bases). Germline CDR1 and CDR2: SEHNR and FQNEAQ (reference sequence). Trimming took 5 bases from V and 4 from J, leaving 14 bases between them. The CDR3 spans 15 residues. CDR3 coding DNA: TGTGCCAGCAGCGACCTGACAGGTTATAATGAAAAACTGTTTTTT. As protein: CASSDLTGYNEKLFF. The variable domain in full, completed from reference TRBV7-9 and TRBJ1-4, reads DTGVSQNPRHKITKRGQNVTFRCDPISEHNRLYWYRQTLGQGPEFLTYFQNEAQLEKSRLLSDRFSAERPKGSFSTLEIQRTEQGDSAMYLCASSDLTGYNEKLFFGSGTQLSVL.

The chain is built from TRBV19 and TRBJ2-3, with 8 bases fitting TRBD2. The CDR3 covers 15 residues. Trimming at V came to 3 bases and at J to 4 bases, leaving 6 bases not matched to a gene. Germline V gene sequence: CDR1 LNHDA, CDR2 SQIVND (reference sequence). The CDR3 nucleotides are TGTGCCAGTAGTATTGTTAGCGGGATCCCAGATACGCAGTATTTT. It encodes CASSIVSGIPDTQYF.

The chain couples TRBV28 to TRBJ2-1; maybe TRBD1 (5 bases). Per the germline V gene, CDR1 is MDHEN and CDR2 is SYDVKM. V dropped 4 bases and J dropped 10 bases, with 17 bases sitting between them. This CDR3 contains 14 residues. Here the CDR3 DNA reads TGTGCCAGCAGTTCCCCAGGGTGGGGCGACGAGCAGTTCTTC. It encodes CASSSPGWGDEQFF.

This clone was seen a handful of times. The rearrangement joins TRBV10-2 to TRBJ1-2, with TRBD1 matching over 10 bases. V lost 8 bases, J lost 6 bases, and 6 bases stayed unmatched. The CDR3 loop spans 13 amino acids. CDR1 is WSHSY and CDR2 is SAAADI in the germline V gene. The CDR3 sequence is CASLSGTGDGYTF. CDR3 DNA sequence: TGCGCCAGCCTATCCGGGACAGGGGATGGCTACACCTTC.

This clone was observed once. The J gene is TRBJ1-1, the V gene TRBV6-5; a weak D match, TRBD1 (5 bases). The V gene's germline CDR1 is MNHEY and CDR2 SVGAGI. V was clipped by 8 bases and J by 1 base, with 11 bases between them. CDR3 size: 13 residues. DNA for the CDR3: TGTGCCAGCCTTGCAGGGAAGAACACTGAAGCTTTCTTT. Protein sequence: CASLAGKNTEAFF.

V gene TRBV7-2 combines with J gene TRBJ2-7, with 11 bases aligning to TRBD1. V trimming: 5 bases; J trimming: 4 bases; junction bases outside the gene matches: 7. The CDR3 runs to 15 residues. Germline CDR1 is SGHTA and CDR2 is FQGNSA. In DNA, the CDR3 is TGTGCCAGCAGCCCGGGGGACAGGGGGGGATACGAGCAGTACTTC. It encodes CASSPGDRGGYEQYF.

The rearrangement uses TRBV5-1 and TRBJ2-2, with a possible D match to TRBD2 (6 bases). V was shortened by 0 bases and J by 5 bases, with 20 bases between the two germline ends. Germline V gene data show CDR1 as SGHRS and CDR2 as YFSETQ. The CDR3 consists of 18 residues. CDR3 sequence reads: CASSLELDPGLRTGELFF. The CDR3 DNA sequence: TGCGCCAGCAGCTTGGAGCTCGATCCGGGACTCCGTACCGGGGAGCTGTTTTTT. Looking up the rest from reference TRBV5-1 and TRBJ2-2 gives the full variable domain: KAGVTQTPRYLIKTRGQQVTLSCSPISGHRSVSWYQQTPGQGLQFLFEYFSETQRNKGNFPGRFSGRQFSNSRSEMNVSTLELGDSALYLCASSLELDPGLRTGELFFGEGSRLTVL.

This chain uses TRBV7-2 with TRBJ2-1; maybe TRBD1 (6 bases). The CDR3 sequence is 12 residues long. Trimming cost V 5 bases and J 8 bases, with 10 bases left between them. Germline-derived CDR1 and CDR2 are SGHTA and FQGNSA. The CDR3 protein is CASSPNRDEQFF. The CDR3 nucleotides are TGTGCCAGCAGCCCAAACAGGGATGAGCAGTTCTTC. The complete variable domain, with remaining parts taken from reference TRBV7-2 and TRBJ2-1, reads GAGVSQSPSNKVTEKGKDVELRCDPISGHTALYWYRQSLGQGLEFLIYFQGNSAPDKSGLPSDRFSAERTGGSVSTLTIQRTQQEDSAVYLCASSPNRDEQFFGPGTRLTVL.